This TCR beta chain originates from a study of identical twins. cDNA carried unique molecular identifiers, and a universal primer site was added by template switching. TCRdb independently ran MiXCR on the 5' RACE reads; one entry per CDR3 protein. The sample records hundreds of thousands of distinct CDR3 sequences, approximately 7% being singletons. Study-level results: Out-of-frame sharing of TCR alpha in monozygotic twins was underestimated by models. Partial confounding of zero-insertion analyses by invariant MAIT and iNKT cells was possible.

This clonotype was detected ten times or more. Its antigen remains unidentified. V lost 0 bases and J 0 bases, leaving 3 bases between the germline ends. CDR1 and CDR2 from the germline V gene are DFQATT and SNEGSKA (reference sequence). CDR3 length equals 12 residues. The same data also went into a second study, on yellow fever vaccine responses in identical twins. Per that study: Twin vaccine T cell responses reportedly seemed partly convergent, partly personalized.

Material for sequencing was memory (CD45RO+) T cells sorted from blood. The sequence was obtained from a woman aged 18-29 years in good health. This chain links TRBV20-1 with TRBJ2-7; D is ambiguous. CDR3 protein: CSARENSYEQYF. The CDR3 DNA is TGCAGTGCTAGAGAAAACTCCTACGAGCAGTACTTC.